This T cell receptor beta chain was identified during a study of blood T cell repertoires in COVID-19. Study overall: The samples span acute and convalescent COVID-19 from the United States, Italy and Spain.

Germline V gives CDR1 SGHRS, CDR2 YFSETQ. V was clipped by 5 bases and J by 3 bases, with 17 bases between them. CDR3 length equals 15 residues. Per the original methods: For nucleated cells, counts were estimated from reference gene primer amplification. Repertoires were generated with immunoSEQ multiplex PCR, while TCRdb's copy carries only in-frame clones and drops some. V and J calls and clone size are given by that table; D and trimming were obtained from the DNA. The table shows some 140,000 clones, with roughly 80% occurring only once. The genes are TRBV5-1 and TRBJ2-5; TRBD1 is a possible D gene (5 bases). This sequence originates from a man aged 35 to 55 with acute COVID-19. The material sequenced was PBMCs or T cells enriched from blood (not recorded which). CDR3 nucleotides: TGCGCCAGCAGGAAGGTTGGACAACGGGAAGAGACCCAGTACTTC. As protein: CASRKVGQREETQYF.